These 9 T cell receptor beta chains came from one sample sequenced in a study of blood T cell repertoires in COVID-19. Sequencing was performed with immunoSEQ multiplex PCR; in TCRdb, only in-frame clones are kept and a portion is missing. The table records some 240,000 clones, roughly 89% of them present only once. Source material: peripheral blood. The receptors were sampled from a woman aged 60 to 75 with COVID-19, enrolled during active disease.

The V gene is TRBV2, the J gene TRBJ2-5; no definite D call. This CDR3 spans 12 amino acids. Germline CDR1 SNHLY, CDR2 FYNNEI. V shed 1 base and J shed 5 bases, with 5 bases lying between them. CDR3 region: CASSEEAETQYF. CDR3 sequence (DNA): TGTGCCAGCAGTGAAGAAGCGGAGACCCAGTACTTC.

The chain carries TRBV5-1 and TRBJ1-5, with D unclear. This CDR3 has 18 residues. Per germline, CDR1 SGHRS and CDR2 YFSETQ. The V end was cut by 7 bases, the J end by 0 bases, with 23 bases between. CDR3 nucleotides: TGCGCCAGCTCCCTTGGGCCGACGACACCGTTTAGCAATCAGCCCCAGCATTTT. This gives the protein CASSLGPTTPFSNQPQHF. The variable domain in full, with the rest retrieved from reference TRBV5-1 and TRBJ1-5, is KAGVTQTPRYLIKTRGQQVTLSCSPISGHRSVSWYQQTPGQGLQFLFEYFSETQRNKGNFPGRFSGRQFSNSRSEMNVSTLELGDSALYLCASSLGPTTPFSNQPQHFGDGTRLSIL.

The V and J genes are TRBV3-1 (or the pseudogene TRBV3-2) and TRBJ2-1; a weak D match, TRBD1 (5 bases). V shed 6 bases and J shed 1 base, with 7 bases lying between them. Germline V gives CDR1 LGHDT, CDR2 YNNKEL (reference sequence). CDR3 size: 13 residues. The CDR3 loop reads CASRPGSYNEQFF. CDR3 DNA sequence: TGTGCCAGCAGGCCAGGGTCCTACAATGAGCAGTTCTTC.

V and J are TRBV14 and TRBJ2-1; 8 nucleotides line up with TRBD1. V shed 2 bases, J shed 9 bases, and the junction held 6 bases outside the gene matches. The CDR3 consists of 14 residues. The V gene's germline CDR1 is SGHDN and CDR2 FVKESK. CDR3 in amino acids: CASSQPDRAGEQFF. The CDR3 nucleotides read TGTGCCAGCAGCCAACCGGACAGGGCGGGTGAGCAGTTCTTC. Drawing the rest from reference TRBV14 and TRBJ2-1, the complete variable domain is EAGVTQFPSHSVIEKGQTVTLRCDPISGHDNLYWYRRVMGKEIKFLLHFVKESKQDESGMPNNRFLAERTGGTYSTLKVQPAELEDSGVYFCASSQPDRAGEQFFGPGTRLTVL.

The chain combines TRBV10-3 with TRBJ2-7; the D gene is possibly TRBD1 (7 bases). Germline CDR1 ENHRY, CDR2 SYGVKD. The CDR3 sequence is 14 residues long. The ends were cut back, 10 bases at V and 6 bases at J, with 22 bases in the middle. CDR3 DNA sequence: TGTGCCACTTTGGCGAGGTCAGGGGGGACCGAGCAGTACTTC. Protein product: CATLARSGGTEQYF.

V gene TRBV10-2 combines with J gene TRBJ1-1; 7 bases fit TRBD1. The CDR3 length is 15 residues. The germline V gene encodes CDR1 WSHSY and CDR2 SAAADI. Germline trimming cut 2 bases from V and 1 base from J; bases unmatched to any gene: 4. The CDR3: CASSEPNRGNTEAFF. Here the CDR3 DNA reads TGCGCCAGCAGTGAGCCAAACAGGGGGAACACTGAAGCTTTCTTT.

DNA for the CDR3: TGTGCCAGCAGCTATGACATTTGGACAGACAGATCCTATGGCTACACCTTC. Translation: CASSYDIWTDRSYGYTF. This chain joins TRBV5-6 and TRBJ1-2; weak D call: TRBD1 (6 bases). Per germline, CDR1 SGHDT and CDR2 YYEEEE. The CDR3 is 17 amino acids. With 3 bases removed from V and 4 bases from J, the gap between germline ends came to 22 bases.

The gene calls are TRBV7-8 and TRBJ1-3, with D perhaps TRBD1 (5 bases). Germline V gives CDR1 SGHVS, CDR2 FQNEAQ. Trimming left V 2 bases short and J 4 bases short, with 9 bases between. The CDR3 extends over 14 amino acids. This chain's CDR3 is CASSLQGLGNTIYF. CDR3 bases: TGTGCCAGCAGCTTACAGGGACTCGGAAACACCATATATTTT.

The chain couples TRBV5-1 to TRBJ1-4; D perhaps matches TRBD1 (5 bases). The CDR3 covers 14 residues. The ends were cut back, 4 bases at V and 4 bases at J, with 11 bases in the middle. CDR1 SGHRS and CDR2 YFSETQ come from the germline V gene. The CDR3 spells CASSLQAFNEKLFF. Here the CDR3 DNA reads TGCGCCAGCAGCCTACAGGCGTTTAATGAAAAACTGTTTTTT.